This T cell receptor beta chain was sequenced during a study of identical twins. Findings and limits, study-wide: High-abundance cord blood beta clonotypes had fewer insertions; memory repertoires showed none.

Template switching created a universal primer site, and the cDNA included unique molecular identifiers. A single record per CDR3 protein comes from TCRdb applying MiXCR to the 5' RACE reads. Altogether 400,000 to 600,000 distinct CDR3 sequences are present, about 22% being singletons, with the ten largest covering about 0.5%. V gave up 1 base and J gave up 7 bases, with 8 bases separating them. CDR1 SGHRS and CDR2 YFSETQ come from the germline V gene. The CDR3 sequence is 13 residues long. On this clonotype: Its antigen is not known.

The same specimen was also included in a second study, on yellow fever vaccine responses in identical twins.

J is TRBJ2-2 and V is TRBV5-1; no clear D. The receptor comes from a woman aged 18-29 years in good health. Sequencing input: CD4+ T cells sorted from blood. The CDR3 region has the DNA TGCGCCAGCAGCTTGCAAGAACACGGGGAGCTGTTTTTT. Translation gives CASSLQEHGELFF.